This passage covers 13 T cell receptor beta chains from one sample sequenced in a study of T-cell memory formation after mild COVID-19. TCRdb analysed the 5' RACE reads with MiXCR anew, one entry per CDR3 protein. The sample has roughly 380,000 distinct CDR3 sequences, 25% to 30% seen once; the top ten hold approximately 12%. The sequenced sample consisted of PBMCs or a T cell subset sorted from them (not recorded which). The receptors were sampled from an adult woman who had mild COVID-19 (a few samples of this study predate the infection). Cell type and time point are not known.

Only one count was recorded for this clonotype. V usage is TRBV7-9 and J usage is TRBJ1-1; perhaps TRBD1 as D (5 bases). V dropped 5 bases and J dropped 0 bases, with 10 bases sitting between them. Germline-derived CDR1 and CDR2 are SEHNR and FQNEAQ (reference sequence). This CDR3 contains 14 residues. CDR3 region: CASSDRDMNTEAFF. The CDR3 coding sequence is TGTGCCAGCAGCGACAGAGACATGAACACTGAAGCTTTCTTT. Full variable domain (outside the CDR3, taken from reference TRBV7-9 and TRBJ1-1): DTGVSQNPRHKITKRGQNVTFRCDPISEHNRLYWYRQTLGQGPEFLTYFQNEAQLEKSRLLSDRFSAERPKGSFSTLEIQRTEQGDSAMYLCASSDRDMNTEAFFGQGTRLTVV.

This clonotype has a handful of counts. The rearrangement uses TRBV5-6 and TRBJ1-1; no clear D. Looked up from germline, CDR1 is SGHDT and CDR2 is YYEEEE. CDR3 length equals 15 residues. V was cut by 0 bases and J by 1 base, with 10 bases left in between. CDR3 nucleotides: TGTGCCAGCAGCTTGGTTATGCCAGAGAACACTGAAGCTTTCTTT. Translation: CASSLVMPENTEAFF.

This clonotype occurred a few times. This chain links TRBV12-3 or TRBV12-4 with TRBJ2-1; 8 bases agree with TRBD2. This CDR3 is built from 14 residues. V was clipped by 8 bases and J by 3 bases; unmatched bases: 6. The CDR3 DNA reads as TGTGCCAGCGATAGCGGGGCACACTACAATGAGCAGTTCTTC. Amino acids: CASDSGAHYNEQFF.

For this clonotype: The junction does not match germline at one end; this may be a read error. This chain uses TRBV6-1 with TRBJ1-1, with D unresolved. The length of the CDR3 is 13 residues. Germline V gives CDR1 MNHNS, CDR2 SASEGT. The CDR3 protein is CDSRGPWNTEAFF. The CDR3 bases are TGTGACAGCAGAGGGCCCTGGAACACTGAAGCTTTCTTT.

The chain couples TRBV7-2 to TRBJ2-7; perhaps TRBD2 as D (6 bases). Trimming removed 3 bases from V and 3 bases from J, with 9 bases in between. Per the germline V gene, CDR1 is SGHTA and CDR2 is FQGNSA. The CDR3 totals 13 residues. For the CDR3, the DNA is TGTGCCAGCAGCTTTTTCGGGAGCTACGAGCAGTACTTC. It yields the protein CASSFFGSYEQYF.

This clonotype has at least ten counts. The chain links TRBV6-1 to TRBJ2-7; 8 nucleotides line up with TRBD2. Trimming took 3 bases from V and 5 from J; bases not matched to a gene: 9. Germline assignment: CDR1 MNHNS and CDR2 SASEGT. CDR3 length: 15 amino acids. The CDR3 reads CASSELSGTFHEQYF. In DNA form, the CDR3 reads TGTGCCAGCAGTGAGCTTAGCGGGACTTTCCACGAGCAGTACTTC.

This chain uses TRBV12-3 or TRBV12-4 with TRBJ2-1; TRBD2 might be the D (6 bases). The ends were cut back, 5 bases at V and 7 bases at J, with 18 bases in the middle. The CDR3 has 15 amino acids. The CDR3 DNA reads TGTGCCAGCAGTCCTCTCTGGGGGGTGGGTAATGAGCAGTTCTTC. Amino acid sequence: CASSPLWGVGNEQFF.

For this clonotype: At one boundary the junction diverges from the germline segment, which might be a read error. In DNA, the CDR3 is TGTGCCAGCAGTCACTCCCTAAACACCGGGGAGCTGTTTTTT. As protein: CASSHSLNTGELFF. V usage is TRBV6-2 or TRBV6-3 and J usage is TRBJ2-2, with no clear D. The germline CDR1 and CDR2 sequences are MNHEY and SVGEGT. The CDR3 totals 14 residues.

This clonotype occurred many times. This sequence joins TRBV7-3 and TRBJ2-7; 10 bases are a match to TRBD1. The CDR3 is made up of 14 amino acids. Germline V gives CDR1 SGHTA, CDR2 FQGTGA. V shed 3 bases and J 3 bases; nucleotides not matched to a gene: 2. CDR3 coding DNA: TGTGCCAGCAGCTTGGGACAGGGGTTCTACGAGCAGTACTTC. Translating it yields CASSLGQGFYEQYF.

CDR3 nucleotides: TGTGCCAGCACCCCGAGCAGGACGAACACCGGGGAGCTGTTTTTT. Encoded protein: CASTPSRTNTGELFF. The chain is built from TRBV12-3 or TRBV12-4 and TRBJ2-2, with D uncertain. V lost 7 bases and J 0 bases, leaving 12 bases between the germline ends. The CDR3 runs to 15 residues.

V usage is TRBV6-2 or TRBV6-3 and J usage is TRBJ1-2; 7 bases are a match to TRBD1. Trimming removed 7 bases from V and 6 bases from J; junction bases left unmatched: 8. The CDR3 runs to 13 residues. Germline lookup yields CDR1 MNHEY and CDR2 SVGEGT. The CDR3 here is CASIRDRRDGYTF. As DNA, the CDR3 is TGTGCCAGCATCCGGGACAGAAGGGATGGCTACACCTTC.

This chain links TRBV6-2 or TRBV6-3 with TRBJ1-2; 7 nucleotides agree with TRBD1. The CDR3 is 11 amino acids. The V and J ends lost 9 bases and 8 bases, in that order; junction bases with no gene match: 6. CDR1 MNHEY and CDR2 SVGEGT come from the germline V gene. The CDR3 DNA sequence: TGTGCCAGTTGGGACAGAGGGGGCTACACCTTC. It encodes CASWDRGGYTF.

This clonotype was seen only a few times. The chain combines TRBV20-1 with TRBJ1-3; D not certain. The germline gives CDR1 DFQATT, CDR2 SNEGSKA (reference sequence). This CDR3 has 15 amino acids. The V gene lost 0 bases and the J gene lost 1 base, with 10 bases spanning the gap. In DNA form, the CDR3 reads TGCAGTGCTAGAGATATAGGTGAATCTGGAAACACCATATATTTT. It specifies CSARDIGESGNTIYF.